These 18 T cell receptor beta chains share one sample of origin, sequenced in a study of T cells in localized non-small cell lung cancer. Libraries were prepared by immunoSEQ multiplex PCR; TCRdb keeps only in-frame clonotypes and omits some of them. The repertoire holds approximately 30,000 clones, 70% to 90% seen once, with 2.5% to 3% in the top ten. The specimen was peripheral blood, collected before any cancer treatment. Receptors originate from a woman aged 18-49 years with stage I lung adenocarcinoma.

The CDR3 protein is CASSYSRAGQETQYF. CDR3 in DNA: TGTGCCAGCAGTTACTCCAGGGCAGGACAAGAGACCCAGTACTTC. The chain has TRBV6-5 and TRBJ2-5, with D perhaps matching TRBD1 (5 bases). CDR1 is MNHEY, CDR2 SVGAGI, per germline. The CDR3 is 15 amino acids. Trimming took off 0 bases at V and 2 bases at J, with 10 bases between the two ends.

This clone is a singleton in its sample. The chain combines TRBV25-1 with TRBJ1-2, with 7 bases aligning to TRBD1. The germline V gene encodes CDR1 MGHDK and CDR2 SYGVNS. This CDR3 is built from 12 residues. J was trimmed by 4 bases and V by 6 bases; bases with no gene match: 2. CDR3 amino acids: CASRNRGYGYTF. The CDR3 bases are TGTGCCAGCAGAAACAGGGGCTATGGCTACACCTTC.

This chain links TRBV30 with TRBJ1-4; D not certain. This CDR3 region has 12 residues. The V end lost 5 bases, the J end lost 0 bases, and 4 bases lay between the germline ends. Germline V gene data show CDR1 as GTSNPN and CDR2 as SVGIG (reference sequence). The CDR3 reads CAWGTTNEKLFF. CDR3 coding DNA: TGTGCCTGGGGTACAACTAATGAAAAACTGTTTTTT.

J is TRBJ1-6 and V is TRBV4-1; D is undetermined. The CDR3 sequence is 16 residues long. Germline V gives CDR1 MGHRA, CDR2 YSYEKL. Trimming removed 1 base at V and 8 bases at J, with 15 bases between. In nucleotides, the CDR3 is TGCGCCAGCAGCCAAGTTGACCTCGTCGTGTATTCACCCCTCCACTTT. It translates to CASSQVDLVVYSPLHF.

The chain uses TRBV28 and TRBJ2-1, with 7 bases aligning to TRBD1. The CDR3 is made up of 15 amino acids. Germline CDR1 is MDHEN and CDR2 is SYDVKM. J was trimmed by 1 base and V by 3 bases; bases with no gene match: 3. DNA of the CDR3: TGTGCCAGCAGTTTTATCAGGGGGTCCTACAATGAGCAGTTCTTC. Amino acids: CASSFIRGSYNEQFF.

This clone appeared once. This chain connects TRBV5-1 to TRBJ1-2; no firm D call. Trimming cost V 1 base and J 10 bases, with 11 bases left between them. The CDR3 has 12 amino acids. Germline V gene sequence: CDR1 SGHRS, CDR2 YFSETQ. CDR3 in amino acids: CASSLWGADYTF. Here the CDR3 DNA reads TGCGCCAGCAGCTTGTGGGGAGCAGACTACACCTTC.

This chain links TRBV19 with TRBJ1-5; TRBD1 might be the D (6 bases). V lost 3 bases, J lost 2 bases, and 17 bases lay in between. CDR3 length: 17 residues. In germline, CDR1 is LNHDA, CDR2 SQIVND (reference sequence). The CDR3 loop reads CASSMERARGRNQPQHF. DNA of the CDR3: TGTGCCAGTAGTATGGAGAGGGCCCGGGGGCGCAATCAGCCCCAGCATTTT.

The V and J genes are TRBV27 and TRBJ1-5; D call uncertain. The length of the CDR3 is 14 residues. Germline CDR1 reads MNHEY; CDR2 reads SMNVEV (reference sequence). Trimming removed 6 bases from V and 5 bases from J, with 14 bases in between. CDR3 in amino acids: CASSRGGIYQPQHF. The CDR3 DNA reads TGTGCCAGCAGCCGAGGTGGGATTTATCAGCCCCAGCATTTT.

The chain has TRBV7-3 and TRBJ2-1, with TRBD2 matching 9 bases. The CDR3 length is 15 residues. Germline CDR1 and CDR2: SGHTA and FQGTGA. Germline trimming cut 4 bases from V and 7 bases from J; bases unmatched to any gene: 8. CDR3 coding DNA: TGTGCCAGCAGCTCGGCGGGAGGGGTAGGGAATGAGCAGTTCTTC. Protein product: CASSSAGGVGNEQFF.

This chain uses TRBV5-5 with TRBJ1-1; 8 bases are shared with TRBD1. V lost 0 bases and J lost 5; bases outside the gene matches: 6. The germline V gene encodes CDR1 SGHKS and CDR2 YYEKEE (reference sequence). CDR3 length equals 15 residues. In nucleotides, the CDR3 is TGTGCCAGCAGCTTGGAAGGACAGGGTAGGACTGAAGCTTTCTTT. This encodes CASSLEGQGRTEAFF.

The chain recombines TRBV4-3 with TRBJ1-1; no definite D call. Trimming shortened V by 1 base and J by 0 bases, and 18 bases separated the two germline ends. The CDR3 is made up of 18 amino acids. Per germline, CDR1 LGHNA and CDR2 YSLEER. CDR3 amino acids: CASSQAPRGEGMNTEAFF. The CDR3, as DNA: TGCGCCAGCAGCCAAGCCCCGCGGGGAGAAGGGATGAACACTGAAGCTTTCTTT.

The genes are TRBV29-1 and TRBJ2-7; 7 nucleotides line up with TRBD2. CDR3 length: 15 residues. Unmatched junction bases numbered 13, after V lost 3 bases and J lost 5 bases. The germline CDR1 and CDR2 sequences are SQVTM and ANQGSEA. Written as DNA, the CDR3 is TGCAGCGTTGAGGAAGTTAGCGGGTACCTGAACGAGCAGTACTTC. This translates into CSVEEVSGYLNEQYF.

The rearrangement links TRBV14 to TRBJ1-1; D gene uncertain. V lost 1 base and J lost 0, with 12 bases in between. Germline assignment: CDR1 SGHDN and CDR2 FVKESK. This CDR3 spans 16 amino acids. The CDR3 here is CASSQASFFLNTEAFF. Here the CDR3 DNA reads TGTGCCAGCAGCCAAGCCTCCTTCTTCTTGAACACTGAAGCTTTCTTT.

The J gene is TRBJ2-7, the V gene TRBV9, with D perhaps TRBD1 or TRBD2 (5 bases each). Germline V gene sequence: CDR1 SGDLS, CDR2 YYNGEE. V was pared by 7 bases and J by 6 bases, with 29 bases between. The CDR3 is 17 residues long. CDR3: CASGRFRDPGPTPEQYF. In DNA, the CDR3 is TGTGCCAGCGGACGGTTCCGGGACCCGGGGCCTACGCCCGAGCAGTACTTC. Combining the CDR3 with reference TRBV9 and TRBJ2-7 gives the whole variable domain DSGVTQTPKHLITATGQRVTLRCSPRSGDLSVYWYQQSLDQGLQFLIQYYNGEERAKGNILERFSAQQFPDLHSELNLSSLELGDSALYFCASGRFRDPGPTPEQYFGPGTRLTVT.

This chain links TRBV10-1 with TRBJ1-2; 10 bases match TRBD1. Germline CDR1 and CDR2: WNHNN and SYGVQD (reference sequence). This CDR3 spans 18 amino acids. Trimming took 0 bases from V and 2 from J; bases not matched to a gene: 9. The CDR3 reads CASSESRLGQGVNYGYTF. The CDR3 region has the DNA TGCGCCAGCAGTGAGTCGCGGCTCGGACAGGGGGTGAACTATGGCTACACCTTC.

The chain links TRBV28 to TRBJ2-3; D is perhaps TRBD2 (6 bases). V lost 3 bases to trimming and J lost 0 bases, with 16 bases between them. This CDR3 contains 17 residues. CDR1 and CDR2 (germline): MDHEN, SYDVKM. The CDR3 DNA reads as TGTGCCAGCAGTTTGAGCAGGGAGGAAGATAGCACAGATACGCAGTATTTT. Translated: CASSLSREEDSTDTQYF.

Concerning this clone: An end of the junction does not agree with germline; a read error may underlie this. The rearrangement joins TRBV7-2 to TRBJ2-2, with D perhaps matching TRBD2 (6 bases). There are 14 residues in the CDR3. Per the germline V gene, CDR1 is SGHTA and CDR2 is FQGNSA. CDR3 sequence reads: CASSLATNTGELFF. Written as DNA, the CDR3 is TGTGCCAGCAGCCTAGCGACGAACACCGGGGAGCTGTTTTTT.

The chain recombines TRBV7-9 with TRBJ2-2, with 9 bases identical to TRBD2. The germline CDR1 and CDR2 sequences are SEHNR and FQNEAQ (reference sequence). J was trimmed by 7 bases and V by 6 bases; bases with no gene match: 9. The CDR3 sequence is 15 residues long. The CDR3 DNA follows: TGTGCCAGCAGTCGTGTAGCGGGAGCTATCGGGGAGCTGTTTTTT. It translates to CASSRVAGAIGELFF.